These 20 T cell receptor beta chains were all obtained from the same sample, sequenced in a study of blood T cell repertoires in COVID-19. Assay: immunoSEQ multiplex PCR; the TCRdb copy retains only in-frame clones and omits some. The repertoire has almost 50,000 clones, 70% to 80% of them found once; the top ten carry 25%. Sequences were obtained from peripheral blood. The receptors shown here come from a man between 65 and 85 years old with acute or convalescent COVID-19.

V gene TRBV4-1 combines with J gene TRBJ2-7, with 7 bases that match TRBD2. This CDR3 comprises 13 residues. Trimming at V came to 4 bases and at J to 3 bases, leaving 3 bases not matched to a gene. CDR1 and CDR2 from the germline V gene are MGHRA and YSYEKL. The CDR3: CASSLWEGYEQYF. CDR3 nucleotide sequence: TGCGCCAGCAGCCTATGGGAGGGCTACGAGCAGTACTTC.

The genes are TRBV30 and TRBJ1-2; D call uncertain. Germline CDR1 GTSNPN, CDR2 SVGIG (reference sequence). V was pared by 1 base and J by 8 bases, with 20 bases between. The CDR3 is 15 amino acids. The CDR3 DNA sequence: TGTGCCTGGAGTGCGGGTTACCTGGGAGTGGACGGCTACACCTTC. Translating it yields CAWSAGYLGVDGYTF.

The chain recombines TRBV11-2 with TRBJ1-6; the D gene is possibly TRBD1 (6 bases). The CDR3 runs to 15 residues. V lost 2 bases to trimming and J lost 10 bases, with 15 bases between them. Germline assignment: CDR1 SGHAT and CDR2 FQNNGV. CDR3 nucleotides: TGTGCCAGCAGCTTAAGTCCGTGGGGGCGATCACCCCTCCACTTT. Protein: CASSLSPWGRSPLHF.

The gene calls are TRBV30 and TRBJ1-1; 7 nucleotides agree with TRBD1. CDR3 length: 14 residues. V was clipped by 5 bases and J by 1 base; unmatched bases: 7. The germline V gene encodes CDR1 GTSNPN and CDR2 SVGIG (reference sequence). CDR3 bases: TGTGCCTGGGGCACAGGGGTCCCGAACACTGAAGCTTTCTTT. This encodes CAWGTGVPNTEAFF.

The chain is built from TRBV30 and TRBJ2-5, with 7 bases aligning to TRBD1. V gave up 0 bases and J gave up 5 bases; unmatched junction bases: 6. CDR3 length: 14 amino acids. CDR1 is GTSNPN, CDR2 SVGIG, per germline (reference sequence). The chain's CDR3 is CAWSVPGQRETQYF. Here the CDR3 DNA reads TGTGCCTGGAGTGTACCGGGACAGCGGGAGACCCAGTACTTC.

This clone was observed a single time. The chain joins TRBV19 to TRBJ1-1, with D possibly being TRBD1 (6 bases). The germline V and J ends were trimmed by 6 bases and 1 base, with 9 bases remaining between them. This CDR3 is 13 amino acids long. Germline V CDR1 and CDR2: LNHDA, SQIVND (reference sequence). CDR3 nucleotide sequence: TGTGCCAGTAGGGACAGACCGAACACTGAAGCTTTCTTT. This encodes CASRDRPNTEAFF.

The table lists this clone with a few counts. The chain uses TRBV12-3 or TRBV12-4 and TRBJ1-5; 7 nucleotides line up with TRBD1. V lost 6 bases, J lost 4 bases, and 3 bases stayed unmatched. The CDR3 runs 13 residues. The chain's CDR3 is CASRATGNQPQHF. The CDR3 DNA sequence: TGTGCCAGCAGAGCGACAGGGAATCAGCCCCAGCATTTT.

This clone was seen a handful of times. The rearrangement links TRBV6-6 to TRBJ1-2, with no clear D. The CDR3 contains 13 residues. Per the germline V gene, CDR1 is MNHNY and CDR2 is SVGAGI (reference sequence). The ends were cut back, 5 bases at V and 1 base at J, with 8 bases in the middle. The DNA of the CDR3 is TGTGCCAGCAGTCCACAGCTTAACTATGGCTACACCTTC. Protein: CASSPQLNYGYTF.

This sequence joins TRBV21-1 and TRBJ2-7; TRBD2, the table's D call, was not compared with the DNA. TRBV21-1 is assigned pseudogene status. The CDR3 is 14 residues long. The CDR3 bases are TGTGCCAGTAACACGGGTGACCGTTACCACGAGCAGTACTTC. Protein sequence: CASNTGDRYHEQYF.

The rearrangement links TRBV5-1 to TRBJ2-7; D is possibly TRBD1 (5 bases). Germline CDR1 is SGHRS and CDR2 is YFSETQ. The CDR3 is 15 amino acids. The V gene lost 1 base and the J gene lost 3 bases, with 14 bases spanning the gap. Here the CDR3 DNA reads TGCGCCAGCAGCTTGTTACCAGGGATAATCTACGAGCAGTACTTC. This gives the protein CASSLLPGIIYEQYF.

This clone was seen many times. V and J are TRBV6-6 and TRBJ2-7; 7 bases are shared with TRBD1. Germline V gives CDR1 MNHNY, CDR2 SVGAGI (reference sequence). Trimming cost V 4 bases and J 6 bases; bases outside gene matches: 9. This CDR3 contains 14 residues. Written as DNA, the CDR3 is TGTGCCAGCAGTTCCCAACAGACAGGGCTCGAGCAGTACTTC. Translated, it gives CASSSQQTGLEQYF.

This clone was recorded only once. J is TRBJ2-2 and V is TRBV29-1; D is undetermined. Germline CDR1 and CDR2: SQVTM and ANQGSEA. CDR3 size: 13 residues. V was clipped by 7 bases and J by 3 bases, with 12 bases between them. For the CDR3, the DNA is TGCAGCGGTGGAGAGACTTACACCGGGGAGCTGTTTTTT. The encoded protein is CSGGETYTGELFF.

The chain recombines TRBV7-2 with TRBJ2-7; D uncertain. V dropped 2 bases and J dropped 2 bases, with 4 bases sitting between them. The length of the CDR3 is 12 residues. Germline V lookup: CDR1 SGHTA, CDR2 FQGNSA. CDR3 nucleotide sequence: TGTGCCAGCAGCTTATCTCCCTACGAGCAGTACTTC. It is translated as CASSLSPYEQYF.

V is TRBV19 and J is TRBJ1-2, with D possibly TRBD1 on 5 matching bases. Germline V gene data show CDR1 as LNHDA and CDR2 as SQIVND (reference sequence). The CDR3 loop spans 13 amino acids. The CDR3 is CASSVGAVNGYTF. CDR3 DNA: TGTGCTAGTTCCGTAGGGGCGGTCAATGGCTACACCTTC. Complete variable domain (other parts from reference TRBV19 and TRBJ1-2): DGGITQSPKYLFRKEGQNVTLSCEQNLNHDAMYWYRQDPGQGLRLIYYSQIVNDFQKGDIAEGYSVSREKKESFPLTVTSAQKNPTAFYLCASSVGAVNGYTFGSGTRLTVV.

The sample holds a few counts of this clone. The chain is built from TRBV4-1 and TRBJ1-3; D remains ambiguous. V lost 3 bases to trimming and J lost 0 bases, with 15 bases between them. CDR3 length: 17 amino acids. Germline V lookup: CDR1 MGHRA, CDR2 YSYEKL. In DNA, the CDR3 is TGCGCCAGCAGCCACGGGGTAAAACAAGGCTCTGGAAACACCATATATTTT. This gives the protein CASSHGVKQGSGNTIYF.

This clone was seen a few times. The V call is TRBV30, the J call TRBJ1-3; D not resolved. The germline V and J ends were trimmed by 2 bases and 4 bases, with 9 bases remaining between them. The CDR3 runs 13 residues. CDR1 is GTSNPN, CDR2 SVGIG, per germline (reference sequence). The CDR3 nucleotides read TGTGCCTGGAGTCTCCAGGTGGGAAACACCATATATTTT. It yields the protein CAWSLQVGNTIYF.

This chain joins TRBV28 and TRBJ1-3, with D possibly being TRBD1 (5 bases). CDR1 and CDR2 (germline): MDHEN, SYDVKM. This CDR3 has 14 amino acids. The V end was cut by 3 bases, the J end by 4 bases, with 10 bases between. CDR3 sequence reads: CASSFGGSGNTIYF. For the CDR3, the DNA is TGTGCCAGCAGTTTCGGGGGTTCGGGAAACACCATATATTTT.

The V gene is TRBV9, the J gene TRBJ2-1; the match to TRBD2 covers 12 bases. The ends lost 4 bases at V and 6 bases at J; junction bases unmatched: 8. This CDR3 region has 16 residues. Germline-derived CDR1 and CDR2 are SGDLS and YYNGEE. The CDR3: CASSTLLAGGINEQFF. The CDR3 region has the DNA TGTGCCAGCAGCACTCTCCTAGCGGGGGGGATCAATGAGCAGTTCTTC.

The chain has TRBV24-1 and TRBJ2-1, with TRBD2 identical over 10 bases. The V and J ends lost 4 bases and 4 bases, in that order; junction bases with no gene match: 6. This CDR3 has 16 amino acids. CDR1 KGHDR and CDR2 SFDVKD come from the germline V gene. This chain's CDR3 is CATSDSGTSAYNEQFF. DNA for the CDR3: TGTGCCACCAGTGACTCCGGGACTAGCGCATACAATGAGCAGTTCTTC.

DNA for the CDR3: TGTGCCATCAGTGACCAGGGGTTCAACACTGAAGCTTTCTTT. The encoded protein is CAISDQGFNTEAFF. The chain carries TRBV10-3 and TRBJ1-1, with D tentatively TRBD1 (6 bases). The V and J ends lost 3 bases and 2 bases respectively, with 10 bases between them. Germline CDR1 and CDR2: ENHRY and SYGVKD. The CDR3 is made up of 14 amino acids.